The sequence of this T cell receptor (beta chain) was determined in a study of T cell responses to AZD1222 COVID-19 vaccine. V dropped 4 bases and J dropped 5; count of bases not matched to a gene: 14. The germline V gene has CDR1 SGHAT and CDR2 FQNNGV. The CDR3 has 17 amino acids. This table comes from immunoSEQ multiplex PCR, and its TCRdb copy is limited to in-frame clones, with some not included. The sample holds approximately 180,000 clones, 88% seen once. The chain has TRBV11-2 and TRBJ2-5; 9 positions agree with TRBD2. The clonotype originates from an adult who received the AZD1222 COVID-19 vaccine. The source was peripheral blood, collected 28 days after the second AZD1222 dose. The CDR3 nucleotides read TGTGCCAGCAGCTCCCTGCACCGTCTAGCGGGAACCGAGACCCAGTACTTC. Translating gives CASSSLHRLAGTETQYF.